This T cell receptor (beta chain) stems from a study of blood T cell repertoires in COVID-19. The overall study: T cells, B-cell-depleted T cells, or PBMCs provided the cDNA or gDNA that served as material.

This CDR3 spans 14 amino acids. Germline V gene lookup returns CDR1 SGHTS and CDR2 YDEGEE. V lost 4 bases to trimming and J lost 1 base, with 11 bases between them. The participants were between roughly 18 and 100 years old and came from 24 US areas. Participant-reported clinical history was the basis for cohort assignment. Original handling: Estimated nucleated cell counts came from reference gene primer amplification. The repertoire was sequenced with immunoSEQ multiplex PCR; TCRdb's copy has only in-frame clones and lacks some. From that table come the V and J calls and clone size; the DNA was used to work out D and trimming. The sample comprises 400,000 to 550,000 clones, approximately 90% of which are singletons, and approximately 2% rests with the top ten.

This sequence was found in a woman aged 18-29 years with acute COVID-19. The chain employs TRBV5-8 and TRBJ1-1; D perhaps matches TRBD1 (6 bases). The sequenced material came from PBMCs or T cells enriched from blood (not recorded which). The CDR3 region is CASSQSDRNTEAFF. Here the CDR3 DNA reads TGTGCCAGCAGCCAGTCGGACAGGAACACTGAAGCTTTCTTT.